This TCR beta chain was sequenced during a study of T and B cells in COVID-19 patients. The overall study: Recovered patients mostly had mild to moderate COVID-19 managed as outpatients. Active-infection patients were older, median 67 years, than recovered patients, median around 34 years.

Each TRB amplification used about 220-500 ng of genomic DNA from blood. This clonotype was seen only a few times. As yet, its antigen is unknown. Multiplex PCR with BIOMED2 TRB-A/B primer pools amplified TRB rearrangements. TCRdb recomputed calls from the multiplex PCR reads with MiXCR, one row per CDR3 protein. The sample has 23,000 or so distinct CDR3 sequences; around 30% are singletons. Study findings and constraints: Of under 2,500 TCR clusters found only in the recovered cohort, fewer than 35 had low generation probability.

Germline assignment: CDR1 DFQATT and CDR2 SNEGSKA (reference sequence). The CDR3 extends over 15 amino acids. J gave up 5 bases and V 0 bases, and 4 bases lay outside the gene matches. Sequencing was carried out using blood. The chain has TRBV20-1 and TRBJ2-2; 9 bases fit TRBD2. This receptor was taken from a human donor who had recovered from COVID-19. CDR3: CSAREAGGPTGELFF. As DNA, the CDR3 is TGCAGTGCTAGAGAGGCGGGGGGGCCGACCGGGGAGCTGTTTTTT.